This T cell receptor (beta chain) was sequenced for a study of CD8 T cells in Susac syndrome. TCR beta from blood CD8+ and CD4+ T cells was sequenced. The CD8+ and CD4+ T cells were isolated magnetically using a negative isolation approach, whereas the TEMRA cells were enriched by FACS. Whole-study results and caveats: Susac-specific public clones found in total CD8+ repertoires numbered more than 15, and those in CD8+ TEMRA repertoires numbered several.

Note on this clonotype: Its matching antigen is unknown.

RNA was extracted with the RNeasy kit, and a quantity of roughly 0.5 to 1 ug was reverse transcribed using random hexamers. TCRdb reprocessed the immunoSEQ multiplex PCR reads via MiXCR and lists one record per CDR3 protein. There are tens of thousands of distinct CDR3 sequences in the sample; about 96% occur only once, and about 0.65% lies in the top ten. CDR3 size: 14 residues. Germline CDR1 ENHRY, CDR2 SYGVKD. Deletions cut 3 bases from V and 6 bases from J, with 12 bases between. Material: CD8+ T cells from PBMCs. The TCR sequence derives from a human donor with Susac syndrome. This chain joins TRBV10-3 and TRBJ1-5; TRBD1 is a possible D gene (5 bases). CDR3 sequence reads: CAISDEQGSQPQHF. Here the CDR3 DNA reads TGTGCCATCAGTGATGAGCAGGGAAGTCAGCCCCAGCATTTT.